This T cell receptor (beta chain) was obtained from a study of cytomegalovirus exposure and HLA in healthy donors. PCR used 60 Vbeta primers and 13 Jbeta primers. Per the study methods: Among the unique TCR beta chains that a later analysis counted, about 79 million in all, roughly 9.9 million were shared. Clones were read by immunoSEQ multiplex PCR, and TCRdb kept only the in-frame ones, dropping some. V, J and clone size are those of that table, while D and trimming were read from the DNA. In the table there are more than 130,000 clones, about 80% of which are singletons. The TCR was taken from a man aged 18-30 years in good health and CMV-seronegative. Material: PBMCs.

The CDR3 loop is CAISESEGDTQYF. The CDR3 DNA reads TGTGCCATCAGTGAGTCTGAGGGAGATACGCAGTATTTT. This sequence joins TRBV10-3 and TRBJ2-3, with TRBD2 as a possible D gene (5 bases). The CDR3 sequence is 13 residues long. The germline CDR1 and CDR2 sequences are ENHRY and SYGVKD. With 0 bases removed from V and 5 bases from J, the gap between germline ends came to 6 bases.